These T cell receptor beta chains were read from a single sample in a study of T cells in Graves' hyperthyroidism and ophthalmopathy. A single record per CDR3 protein comes from TCRdb applying MiXCR to the multiplex PCR reads. The sample holds 400,000 to 550,000 distinct CDR3 sequences, about 15% seen once. The sequenced sample consisted of blood. The origin of the receptors is a woman between 18 and 29 years old with Graves' hyperthyroidism. Each CDR3 is given with its conserved first and last residue. The order of the fields is D gene, clone size, J gene, V gene, CDR3 protein, CDR3 DNA. A D gene is named only where the DNA matches it firmly. The listing skips clone size in some rows; elsewhere it reads once, few, many or a size class.

D gene: TRBD2; clone size: .; J gene: TRBJ2-5; V gene: TRBV11-3; CDR3 protein: CVSSLASGSGQTQYF; CDR3 DNA: TGTGTCAGCAGCTTGGCTAGCGGGAGTGGCCAGACCCAGTACTTC
D gene: TRBD1; clone size: few; J gene: TRBJ2-3; V gene: TRBV2; CDR3 protein: CASQQGVDTQYF; CDR3 DNA: TGTGCCAGCCAACAGGGGGTAGATACGCAGTATTTT
D gene: .; clone size: many; J gene: TRBJ2-1; V gene: TRBV5-1; CDR3 protein: CASSLSVRKEYNEQFF; CDR3 DNA: TGCGCCAGCAGCTTATCGGTCAGGAAAGAATACAATGAGCAGTTCTTC
D gene: .; clone size: many; J gene: TRBJ2-3; V gene: TRBV3-1; CDR3 protein: CASSQASGTTDTQYF; CDR3 DNA: TGTGCCAGCAGCCAAGCTAGTGGGACCACAGATACGCAGTATTTT
D gene: .; clone size: many; J gene: TRBJ1-6; V gene: TRBV2; CDR3 protein: CASSERSGNSPLHF; CDR3 DNA: TGTGCCAGCAGTGAACGGTCCGGGAATTCACCCCTCCACTTT
D gene: .; clone size: many; J gene: TRBJ1-5; V gene: TRBV12-3/TRBV12-4; CDR3 protein: CASSPSGLGDQPQHF; CDR3 DNA: TGTGCCAGCAGCCCGTCAGGATTAGGGGATCAGCCCCAGCATTTT
D gene: .; clone size: many; J gene: TRBJ1-3; V gene: TRBV27; CDR3 protein: CASSLYASGNTIYF; CDR3 DNA: TGTGCCAGCAGTTTATACGCGTCTGGAAACACCATATATTTT
D gene: TRBD1; clone size: many; J gene: TRBJ1-1; V gene: TRBV29-1; CDR3 protein: CSVSRDRNTEAFF; CDR3 DNA: TGCAGCGTATCTCGGGACAGAAACACTGAAGCTTTCTTT
D gene: .; clone size: many; J gene: TRBJ2-2; V gene: TRBV9; CDR3 protein: CASSILGSNTGELFF; CDR3 DNA: TGTGCCAGCAGCATTCTCGGGTCGAACACCGGGGAGCTGTTTTTT
D gene: .; clone size: .; J gene: TRBJ2-1; V gene: TRBV19; CDR3 protein: CASSISSTNSYNEQFF; CDR3 DNA: TGTGCCAGTAGTATTTCGTCCACTAACTCCTACAATGAGCAGTTCTTC
D gene: TRBD2; clone size: many; J gene: TRBJ2-1; V gene: TRBV12-3/TRBV12-4; CDR3 protein: CASDGGALSYNEQFF; CDR3 DNA: TGTGCCAGCGACGGGGGGGCCCTCTCCTACAATGAGCAGTTCTTC
D gene: .; clone size: many; J gene: TRBJ2-1; V gene: TRBV24-1; CDR3 protein: CATSGLTRGADYNEQFF; CDR3 DNA: TGTGCCACCAGTGGGCTAACCCGGGGGGCAGATTACAATGAGCAGTTCTTC
D gene: .; clone size: few; J gene: TRBJ2-1; V gene: TRBV5-1; CDR3 protein: CASSPRGLAGHEQFF; CDR3 DNA: TGCGCCAGCAGCCCGAGGGGGCTAGCGGGTCATGAGCAGTTCTTC
D gene: TRBD1; clone size: .; J gene: TRBJ1-6; V gene: TRBV7-9; CDR3 protein: CASSTAGQPDSPLHF; CDR3 DNA: TGTGCCAGCAGCACCGCGGGACAGCCGGATTCACCCCTCCACTTT
D gene: .; clone size: many; J gene: TRBJ1-1; V gene: TRBV27; CDR3 protein: CASRRIPGNTEAFF; CDR3 DNA: TGTGCCAGCAGGAGGATTCCCGGGAACACTGAAGCTTTCTTT
D gene: .; clone size: many; J gene: TRBJ1-2; V gene: TRBV2; CDR3 protein: CASSEEGEGYGYTF; CDR3 DNA: TGTGCCAGCAGTGAAGAGGGGGAGGGGTATGGCTACACCTTC
D gene: TRBD1; clone size: many; J gene: TRBJ2-7; V gene: TRBV12-3/TRBV12-4; CDR3 protein: CASSLVTGVEQYF; CDR3 DNA: TGTGCCAGCAGTCTAGTGACAGGGGTCGAGCAGTACTTC
D gene: .; clone size: many; J gene: TRBJ2-5; V gene: TRBV27; CDR3 protein: CASKVSPYQETQYF; CDR3 DNA: TGTGCCAGCAAAGTTAGTCCGTACCAAGAGACCCAGTACTTC
D gene: .; clone size: many; J gene: TRBJ2-3; V gene: TRBV27; CDR3 protein: CASSKLPGVTDTQYF; CDR3 DNA: TGTGCCAGCAGTAAACTACCAGGGGTCACAGATACGCAGTATTTT
D gene: TRBD1; clone size: many; J gene: TRBJ1-5; V gene: TRBV2; CDR3 protein: CASSGHRGGNQPQHF; CDR3 DNA: TGTGCCAGCAGTGGCCACAGGGGTGGCAATCAGCCCCAGCATTTT
D gene: TRBD1; clone size: many; J gene: TRBJ1-1; V gene: TRBV20-1; CDR3 protein: CSARTSTGPTEAFF; CDR3 DNA: TGCAGTGCTAGAACCTCGACAGGGCCCACTGAAGCTTTCTTT
D gene: TRBD2; clone size: .; J gene: TRBJ2-3; V gene: TRBV9; CDR3 protein: CASSVAPGLAGGGTDTQYF; CDR3 DNA: TGTGCCAGCAGCGTAGCACCGGGACTAGCGGGAGGGGGCACAGATACGCAGTATTTT
D gene: TRBD2; clone size: many; J gene: TRBJ2-7; V gene: TRBV7-2; CDR3 protein: CASSLGPGLANEQYF; CDR3 DNA: TGTGCCAGCAGCTTAGGCCCGGGACTAGCGAACGAGCAGTACTTC
D gene: .; clone size: many; J gene: TRBJ2-5; V gene: TRBV12-3/TRBV12-4; CDR3 protein: CASNLRGGGETQYF; CDR3 DNA: TGTGCCAGCAATCTCAGAGGAGGGGGGGAGACCCAGTACTTC
D gene: .; clone size: many; J gene: TRBJ1-2; V gene: TRBV12-3/TRBV12-4; CDR3 protein: CASSTRRGVGGYTF; CDR3 DNA: TGTGCCAGCAGTACACGGCGTGGGGTAGGAGGCTACACCTTC
D gene: TRBD2; clone size: many; J gene: TRBJ2-6; V gene: TRBV5-1; CDR3 protein: CASSLETSGSSGANVLTF; CDR3 DNA: TGCGCCAGCAGCTTAGAGACTAGCGGGAGCTCTGGGGCCAACGTCCTGACTTTC
D gene: .; clone size: many; J gene: TRBJ1-4; V gene: TRBV10-3; CDR3 protein: CAIRVQRGKLFF; CDR3 DNA: TGTGCCATCAGAGTCCAAAGGGGAAAACTGTTTTTT
D gene: .; clone size: .; J gene: TRBJ2-1; V gene: TRBV20-1; CDR3 protein: CSARGGLGELYNEQFF; CDR3 DNA: TGCAGTGCTAGGGGGGGATTAGGGGAGCTTTACAATGAGCAGTTCTTC